This entry lists 26 T cell receptor beta chains sequenced from one sample in a study of regulatory T cells in long-lasting Graves disease. Time point reported: persistent/refractory GD, antithyroid drugs over 5 years with positive TRAb. With RNA extracted from PBMCs as input, the TCR library was made. With iRepertoire HTBI primers and Arm-PCR of CDR3 regions, TCR beta libraries were built. TCRdb reprocessed the multiplex PCR reads via MiXCR and lists one record per CDR3 protein. The profile covers 300,000 or so distinct CDR3 sequences, with around 20% appearing a single time and over 25% taken by the ten largest. The sample here was peripheral blood mononuclear cells (PBMCs), taken when the disease was refractory, from a patient treated with antithyroid drugs. The origin of the receptors is a female donor with Graves disease.

This clonotype was picked up many times. V usage is TRBV4-3 and J usage is TRBJ2-5; the D gene is possibly TRBD2 (6 bases). Trimming left V 3 bases short and J 2 bases short, with 10 bases between. The CDR3 totals 14 residues. Germline CDR1 LGHNA, CDR2 YSLEER. The CDR3 here is CASSQRDGQETQYF. The CDR3 DNA reads TGCGCCAGCAGCCAGCGGGACGGACAAGAGACCCAGTACTTC.

In its sample, this clonotype was seen a few times. J is TRBJ2-7 and V is TRBV5-1, with TRBD2 identical over 13 bases. V was clipped by 4 bases and J by 10 bases; unmatched bases: 5. The CDR3 loop spans 13 amino acids. Germline V gives CDR1 SGHRS, CDR2 YFSETQ. The CDR3 region has the DNA TGCGCCAGCAGCGTCGGACTAGCGGGAGTCCAGTACTTC. Encoded protein: CASSVGLAGVQYF. Combining the CDR3 with reference TRBV5-1 and TRBJ2-7 gives the whole variable domain KAGVTQTPRYLIKTRGQQVTLSCSPISGHRSVSWYQQTPGQGLQFLFEYFSETQRNKGNFPGRFSGRQFSNSRSEMNVSTLELGDSALYLCASSVGLAGVQYFGPGTRLTVT.

The V and J genes are TRBV12-3 or TRBV12-4 and TRBJ2-3, with unresolved D. Trimming left V 3 bases short and J 1 base short, with 5 bases between. This CDR3 spans 13 amino acids. As DNA, the CDR3 is TGTGCCAGCAGTTTTAGAGGCACAGATACGCAGTATTTT. Translating it yields CASSFRGTDTQYF.

The rearrangement links TRBV27 to TRBJ1-6, with 9 bases identical to TRBD1. Trimming removed 0 bases from V and 9 bases from J; junction bases left unmatched: 6. Germline V gene sequence: CDR1 MNHEY, CDR2 SMNVEV (reference sequence). This CDR3 is built from 16 residues. CDR3 loop: CASSLSGTGRLSPLHF. CDR3 DNA: TGTGCCAGCAGTTTATCCGGGACAGGGAGACTTTCACCCCTCCACTTT.

With respect to this clonotype: An end of the junction does not agree with germline; a read error may underlie this. The CDR3 sequence: CASSLARADEQFF. CDR3 nucleotides: TGTGCTAGCAGCTTAGCCAGGGCAGATGAGCAGTTCTTC. The chain employs TRBV7-7 and TRBJ2-1; tentative D call: TRBD1 (5 bases). CDR3 length: 13 residues. Germline V gene data show CDR1 as SSHAT and CDR2 as FNYEAQ (reference sequence).

This sequence joins TRBV18 and TRBJ2-3; 8 nucleotides agree with TRBD1. Germline assignment: CDR1 KGHSH and CDR2 LQKENI. The CDR3 totals 15 residues. The V gene end was trimmed by 2 bases and the J gene end by 6 bases; junction bases not matched to a gene: 7. The DNA for the CDR3 is TGTGCCAGCTCACCAAGGCAGGGGGCTGGGGATACGCAGTATTTT. Amino acid sequence: CASSPRQGAGDTQYF.

This clonotype has at least ten counts. The chain couples TRBV10-3 to TRBJ1-1; no firm D call. The ends were cut back, 6 bases at V and 0 bases at J, with 5 bases in the middle. The length of the CDR3 is 12 residues. CDR1 is ENHRY, CDR2 SYGVKD, per germline. CDR3: CAIRQLNTEAFF. The CDR3 DNA reads as TGTGCCATCAGACAGCTGAACACTGAAGCTTTCTTT.

Comment on this clonotype: The germline gene is not matched at one end of the junction; a read error may be the cause. The chain carries TRBV29-1 and TRBJ1-6; 7 bases fit TRBD1. CDR1 and CDR2 from the germline V gene are SQVTM and ANQGSEA. The CDR3 covers 13 residues. CDR3: CSVARDSNSSLHF. The CDR3 nucleotides are TGCAGCGTTGCCCGGGACAGCAATTCATCCCTCCACTTT. The full variable domain, in which reference TRBV29-1 and TRBJ1-6 provide the parts outside the CDR3, is SAVISQKPSRDICQRGTSLTIQCQVDSQVTMMFWYRQQPGQSLTLIATANQGSEATYESGFVIDKFPISRPNLTFSTLTVSNMSPEDSSIYLCSVARDSNSSLHFGNGTRLTVT.

Many counts were recorded for this clonotype. This chain connects TRBV5-6 to TRBJ1-1; 8 bases are shared with TRBD1. The junction had 13 bases not matched to a gene; V was cut back by 7 bases and J by 2 bases. Germline assignment: CDR1 SGHDT and CDR2 YYEEEE. This CDR3 has 16 amino acids. CDR3 loop: CASATDRDSLNTEAFF. The CDR3 DNA reads as TGTGCCAGCGCTACGGACAGGGACAGTTTAAACACTGAAGCTTTCTTT.

This clonotype was seen many times. This rearrangement joins TRBV30 to TRBJ2-2; D gene unclear. Trimming shortened V by 4 bases and J by 4 bases, and 16 bases separated the two germline ends. This CDR3 has 15 amino acids. Germline V gene data show CDR1 as GTSNPN and CDR2 as SVGIG (reference sequence). CDR3 nucleotide sequence: TGTGCCTGGACGTGGGCACTATACTCCACCGGGGAGCTGTTTTTT. It codes for CAWTWALYSTGELFF.

This clonotype was picked up a small number of times. This chain uses TRBV7-2 with TRBJ2-7, with a possible D match to TRBD1 (6 bases). The CDR3 contains 14 residues. The germline gives CDR1 SGHTA, CDR2 FQGNSA. The V gene lost 1 base and the J gene lost 4 bases, with 11 bases spanning the gap. CDR3 region: CASSLGDTIYEQYF. In DNA form, the CDR3 reads TGTGCCAGCAGCTTAGGGGACACTATTTACGAGCAGTACTTC.

The sample holds many counts of this clonotype. The chain employs TRBV6-1 and TRBJ2-5; 7 positions agree with TRBD1. The ends lost 6 bases at V and 3 bases at J; junction bases unmatched: 4. Germline CDR1 MNHNS, CDR2 SASEGT. This CDR3 is 13 amino acids long. For the CDR3, the DNA is TGTGCCAGCAGGGACGGGACAGAAGAGACCCAGTACTTC. This translates into CASRDGTEETQYF.

About this clonotype: A read error may be the cause here, since a much bigger clone is one base away. The genes are TRBV6-1 and TRBJ1-5, with a tentative D call TRBD1 (6 bases). The CDR3 runs to 14 residues. Germline values: CDR1 MNHNS, CDR2 SASEGT. The DNA for the CDR3 is TGTGCCAGCACCACTACAGGGATGAATCAGCTCCAGCATTTT. As protein: CASTTTGMNQLQHF.

This chain uses TRBV6-1 with TRBJ1-1; 7 nucleotides match TRBD1. The CDR3 is 14 residues long. V lost 10 bases, J lost 1 base, and 9 bases stayed unmatched. From germline, CDR1 is MNHNS and CDR2 SASEGT. The CDR3 region is CAIIGTAKNTEAFF. CDR3 coding DNA: TGTGCCATTATTGGGACAGCTAAGAACACTGAAGCTTTCTTT.

In this sample, this clonotype turned up many times. The chain uses TRBV25-1 and TRBJ1-2; no firm D call. This CDR3 is built from 12 residues. V was clipped by 3 bases and J by 8 bases, with 10 bases between them. Germline V lookup: CDR1 MGHDK, CDR2 SYGVNS. The CDR3, as DNA: TGTGCCAGCAGTGAGTTTCAGTACGGCTACACCTTC. This gives the protein CASSEFQYGYTF.

In its sample, this clonotype was seen many times. The genes are TRBV29-1 and TRBJ2-5; tentatively, D is TRBD1 (5 bases). CDR1 SQVTM and CDR2 ANQGSEA come from the germline V gene. V shed 6 bases and J shed 4 bases, with 12 bases lying between them. This CDR3 has 12 residues. CDR3 coding DNA: TGCAGCGTCAGGGTCACCTCAGAGACCCAGTACTTC. Amino acids: CSVRVTSETQYF. Complete variable domain (other parts from reference TRBV29-1 and TRBJ2-5): SAVISQKPSRDICQRGTSLTIQCQVDSQVTMMFWYRQQPGQSLTLIATANQGSEATYESGFVIDKFPISRPNLTFSTLTVSNMSPEDSSIYLCSVRVTSETQYFGPGTRLLVL.

This clonotype appeared a few times. This sequence joins TRBV5-6 and TRBJ1-5; no clear D gene. Trimming pared 4 bases from V and 5 bases from J, leaving 16 bases between. CDR1 is SGHDT and CDR2 is YYEEEE in the germline V gene. The CDR3 contains 15 residues. CDR3 DNA sequence: TGTGCCAGCAGCATCGGAGGTAGCTCGTATCAGCCCCAGCATTTT. Translated: CASSIGGSSYQPQHF.

This chain links TRBV14 with TRBJ2-7; D is unresolved. Trimming removed 0 bases from V and 3 bases from J, with 18 bases in between. This CDR3 is built from 17 residues. The germline CDR1 and CDR2 sequences are SGHDN and FVKESK. CDR3 nucleotide sequence: TGTGCCAGCAGCCAAGAAGGTGCGACACTCCCCAACTACGAGCAGTACTTC. Translating gives CASSQEGATLPNYEQYF.

About this clonotype: This may be a read error, as it is one base from a much larger clone. V is TRBV9 and J is TRBJ2-5; 8 nucleotides line up with TRBD2. The CDR3 has 15 residues. Germline V gives CDR1 SGDLS, CDR2 YYNGEE. The CDR3: CAGSYDGRGAETQYF. Written as DNA, the CDR3 is TGTGCCGGCAGCTATGACGGGAGGGGTGCGGAGACCCAGTACTTC.

In its sample, this clonotype was seen a few times. This sequence joins TRBV28 and TRBJ2-3; 9 bases match TRBD2. This CDR3 has 16 residues. The junction had 13 bases not matched to a gene; V was cut back by 6 bases and J by 6 bases. The germline V gene encodes CDR1 MDHEN and CDR2 SYDVKM. CDR3 sequence (DNA): TGTGCCAGCAGCAGCCTGGGCGGGAGGGCTTTGGATACGCAGTATTTT. This translates into CASSSLGGRALDTQYF.

The chain couples TRBV14 to TRBJ2-2; D is possibly TRBD2 (5 bases). The CDR3 contains 17 residues. V lost 1 base and J 3 bases, leaving 15 bases between the germline ends. The V gene's germline CDR1 is SGHDN and CDR2 FVKESK. This CDR3 is CASSQGLMGVYTGELFF. In nucleotides, the CDR3 is TGTGCCAGCAGCCAAGGGTTAATGGGAGTTTACACCGGGGAGCTGTTTTTT.

The table lists this clonotype with many counts. The chain couples TRBV20-1 to TRBJ1-6; D not certain. The CDR3 is made up of 14 amino acids. The V gene's germline CDR1 is DFQATT and CDR2 SNEGSKA (reference sequence). V shed 0 bases and J shed 8 bases, with 11 bases lying between them. CDR3 residues: CSAREAGPDSPLHF. The CDR3 bases are TGCAGTGCTAGAGAAGCAGGACCGGATTCACCCCTCCACTTT.

This clonotype was counted many times. The gene calls are TRBV6-1 and TRBJ2-7; D gene unclear. The CDR3 is 15 residues long. The germline V gene has CDR1 MNHNS and CDR2 SASEGT. Trimming removed 6 bases at V and 6 bases at J, with 21 bases between. The chain's CDR3 is CASRDTRRSPGEQYF. In DNA form, the CDR3 reads TGTGCCAGCAGGGATACCCGCAGGAGCCCTGGCGAGCAGTACTTC.

The V gene is TRBV14, the J gene TRBJ2-5, with TRBD2 matching 11 bases. The J call may be faulty, since TRBJ2-1 better matches the DNA end. CDR1 and CDR2 (germline): SGHDN, FVKESK. CDR3 size: 18 residues. CDR3 DNA sequence: TGTGCCAGCAGCCGTGGCGTCCTAGCGGGAGGTTCTTACAATGAGCAGTTCTTC. It is translated as CASSRGVLAGGSYNEQFF.

This chain uses TRBV5-1 with TRBJ1-4; TRBD1 agrees at 8 bases. Looked up from germline, CDR1 is SGHRS and CDR2 is YFSETQ. V lost 3 bases and J lost 8; bases outside the gene matches: 6. The CDR3 totals 14 residues. CDR3 in DNA: TGCGCCAGCAGCTCCACAGGGGGGGAGGAAAAACTGTTTTTT. As protein: CASSSTGGEEKLFF.

This clonotype has a count of ten or more. V usage is TRBV11-3 and J usage is TRBJ1-3; no definite D call. The V and J ends lost 5 bases and 1 base respectively, with 12 bases between them. The germline CDR1 and CDR2 sequences are SGHNT and YENEEA. The CDR3 is 15 amino acids. The CDR3 is CASSGLRVSGNTIYF. The CDR3 region has the DNA TGTGCCAGCAGCGGTCTGCGCGTGTCTGGAAACACCATATATTTT.